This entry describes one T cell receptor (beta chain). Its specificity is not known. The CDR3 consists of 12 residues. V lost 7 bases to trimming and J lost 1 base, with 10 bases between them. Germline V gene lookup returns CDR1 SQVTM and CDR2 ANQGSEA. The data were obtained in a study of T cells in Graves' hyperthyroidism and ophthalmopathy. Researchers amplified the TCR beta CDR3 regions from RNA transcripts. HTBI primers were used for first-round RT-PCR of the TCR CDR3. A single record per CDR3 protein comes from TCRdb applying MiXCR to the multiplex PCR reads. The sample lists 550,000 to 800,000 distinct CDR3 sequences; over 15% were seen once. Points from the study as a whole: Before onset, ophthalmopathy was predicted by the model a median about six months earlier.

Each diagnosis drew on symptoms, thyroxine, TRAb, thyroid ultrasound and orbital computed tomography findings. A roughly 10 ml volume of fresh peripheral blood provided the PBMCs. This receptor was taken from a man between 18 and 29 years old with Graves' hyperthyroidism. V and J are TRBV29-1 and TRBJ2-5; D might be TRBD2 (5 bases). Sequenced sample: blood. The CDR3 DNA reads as TGCAGCGCCCCGGGATCCCAAGAGACCCAGTACTTC. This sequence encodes CSAPGSQETQYF.